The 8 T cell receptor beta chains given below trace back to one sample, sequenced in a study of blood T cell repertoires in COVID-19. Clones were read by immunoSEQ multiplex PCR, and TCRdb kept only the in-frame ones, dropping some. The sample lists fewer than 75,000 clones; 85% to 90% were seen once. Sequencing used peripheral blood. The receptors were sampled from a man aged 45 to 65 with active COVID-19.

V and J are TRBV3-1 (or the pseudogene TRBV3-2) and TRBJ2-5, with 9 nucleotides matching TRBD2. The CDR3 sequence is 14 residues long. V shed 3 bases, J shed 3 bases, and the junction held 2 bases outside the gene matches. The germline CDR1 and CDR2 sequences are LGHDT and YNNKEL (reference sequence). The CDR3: CASSQASGEETQYF. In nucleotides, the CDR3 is TGTGCCAGCAGCCAGGCTAGCGGGGAAGAGACCCAGTACTTC.

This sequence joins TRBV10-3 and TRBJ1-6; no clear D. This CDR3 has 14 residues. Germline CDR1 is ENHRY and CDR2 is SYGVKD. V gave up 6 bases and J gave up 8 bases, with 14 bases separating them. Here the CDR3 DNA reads TGTGCCATCAGACCCCGGAAAGAGGATTCACCCCTCCACTTT. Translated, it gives CAIRPRKEDSPLHF.

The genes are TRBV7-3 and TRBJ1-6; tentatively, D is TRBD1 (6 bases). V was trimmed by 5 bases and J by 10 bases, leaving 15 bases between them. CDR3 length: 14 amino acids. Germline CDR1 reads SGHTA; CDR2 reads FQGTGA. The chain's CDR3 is CASSQTGFRSPLHF. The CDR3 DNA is TGTGCCAGCAGCCAAACAGGGTTCCGGTCACCCCTCCACTTT.

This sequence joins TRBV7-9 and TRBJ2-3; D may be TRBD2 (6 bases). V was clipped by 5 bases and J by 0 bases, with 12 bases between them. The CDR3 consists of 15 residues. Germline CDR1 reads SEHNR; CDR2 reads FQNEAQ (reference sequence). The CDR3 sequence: CASSAGLPSTDTQYF. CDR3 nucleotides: TGTGCCAGCAGCGCGGGACTCCCGAGCACAGATACGCAGTATTTT. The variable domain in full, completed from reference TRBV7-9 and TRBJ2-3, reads DTGVSQNPRHKITKRGQNVTFRCDPISEHNRLYWYRQTLGQGPEFLTYFQNEAQLEKSRLLSDRFSAERPKGSFSTLEIQRTEQGDSAMYLCASSAGLPSTDTQYFGPGTRLTVL.

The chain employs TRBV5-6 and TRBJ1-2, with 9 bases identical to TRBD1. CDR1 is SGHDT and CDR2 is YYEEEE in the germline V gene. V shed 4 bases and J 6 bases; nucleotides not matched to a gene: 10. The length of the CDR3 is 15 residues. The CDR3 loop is CASSPRPGQGHGYTF. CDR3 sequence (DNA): TGTGCCAGCAGCCCCCGGCCGGGACAGGGTCATGGCTACACCTTC.

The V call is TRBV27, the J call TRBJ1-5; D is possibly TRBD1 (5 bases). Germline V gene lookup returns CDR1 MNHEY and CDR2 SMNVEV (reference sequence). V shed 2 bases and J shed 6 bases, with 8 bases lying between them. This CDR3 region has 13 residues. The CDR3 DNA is TGTGCCAGCAGTTTAGGGGGGGGTCAGCCCCAGCATTTT. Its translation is CASSLGGGQPQHF.

The CDR3 nucleotides read TGTGCCAGCAGTGAATCAGCGGGGGGGCTCTATGAGCAGTTCTTC. Its translation is CASSESAGGLYEQFF. The V gene is TRBV6-1, the J gene TRBJ2-1; 10 nucleotides align to TRBD2. Germline V gene lookup returns CDR1 MNHNS and CDR2 SASEGT. This CDR3 contains 15 residues. V gave up 2 bases and J gave up 8 bases; unmatched junction bases: 6.

The CDR3 spells CAWSPPPTGYAFF. CDR3 DNA: TGTGCCTGGAGCCCACCCCCCACCGGGTATGCTTTCTTT. The V call is TRBV30, the J call TRBJ1-1, with D unresolved. V dropped 3 bases and J dropped 11 bases, with 19 bases sitting between them. The CDR3 totals 13 residues. Germline CDR1 and CDR2: GTSNPN and SVGIG (reference sequence).